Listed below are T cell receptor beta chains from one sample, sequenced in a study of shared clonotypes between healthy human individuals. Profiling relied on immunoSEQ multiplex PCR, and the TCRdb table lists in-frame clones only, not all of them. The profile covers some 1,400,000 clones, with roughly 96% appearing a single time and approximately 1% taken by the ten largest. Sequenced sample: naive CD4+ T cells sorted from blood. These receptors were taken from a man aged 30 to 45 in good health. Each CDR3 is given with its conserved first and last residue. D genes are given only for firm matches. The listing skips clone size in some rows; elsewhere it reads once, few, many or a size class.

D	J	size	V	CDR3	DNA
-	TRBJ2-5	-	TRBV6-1	CASSENGGLARTQYF	TGTGCCAGCAGTGAAAACGGGGGACTCGCGAGGACCCAGTACTTC
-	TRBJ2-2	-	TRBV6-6	CASSYSVGGELFF	TGTGCCAGCAGTTACTCGGTGGGCGGGGAGCTGTTTTTT
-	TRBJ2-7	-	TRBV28	CASSSFEQYF	TGTGCCAGCAGTTCGTTCGAGCAGTACTTC
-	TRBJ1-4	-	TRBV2	CASSEAGTRLQMFFF	TGTGCCAGCAGTGAAGCTGGCACTCGTCTACAGATGTTCTTTTTT
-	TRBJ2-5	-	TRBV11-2	CASSLGTRETQYF	TGTGCCAGCAGCCTCGGGACCCGGGAGACCCAGTACTTC
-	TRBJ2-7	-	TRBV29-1	CSVGIGSSYEQYF	TGCAGCGTTGGGATAGGAAGCTCCTACGAGCAGTACTTC
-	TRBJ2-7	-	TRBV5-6	CASSPTGNYEQYF	TGTGCCAGCAGCCCAACAGGAAACTACGAGCAGTACTTC
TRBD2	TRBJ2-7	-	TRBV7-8	CASSPGRTSGNYEQYF	TGTGCCAGCTCCCCGGGCCGGACTAGCGGAAACTACGAGCAGTACTTC
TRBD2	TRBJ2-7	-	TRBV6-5	CASSYSGTSIYEQYF	TGTGCCAGCAGTTACTCCGGGACTAGCATATACGAGCAGTACTTC
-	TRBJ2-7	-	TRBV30	CAWSVGAREQYF	TGTGCCTGGAGTGTGGGAGCTCGGGAGCAGTACTTC
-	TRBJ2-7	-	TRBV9	CASSGRASLSYEQYF	TGTGCCAGCAGCGGCCGGGCCTCATTATCCTACGAGCAGTACTTC
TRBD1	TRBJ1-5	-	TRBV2	CASSDGDRDQPQHF	TGTGCCAGCAGTGATGGGGACAGGGATCAGCCCCAGCATTTT
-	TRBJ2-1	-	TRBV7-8	CASSFDLSSYNEQFF	TGTGCCAGCAGCTTCGACCTTTCCTCCTACAATGAGCAGTTCTTC
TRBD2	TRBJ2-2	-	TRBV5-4	CASSLAAAGVGNGELFF	TGTGCCAGCAGCTTGGCCGCAGCGGGAGTAGGGAACGGGGAGCTGTTTTTT
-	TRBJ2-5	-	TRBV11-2	CASLKRTYQETQYF	TGTGCCAGCTTAAAACGGACGTACCAAGAGACCCAGTACTTC
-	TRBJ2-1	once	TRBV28	CASSFLGAGNEQFF	TGTGCCAGCAGTTTTTTGGGGGCCGGCAATGAGCAGTTCTTC
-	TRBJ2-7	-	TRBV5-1	CASSLVGENYEQYF	TGCGCCAGCAGCTTGGTTGGGGAAAACTACGAGCAGTACTTC
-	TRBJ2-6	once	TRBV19	CAGAGPGANVLTF	TGTGCCGGAGCAGGTCCTGGGGCCAACGTCCTGACTTTC
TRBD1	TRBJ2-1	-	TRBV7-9	CASSFTRGLHNEQFF	TGTGCCAGCAGCTTTACGAGGGGGCTACACAATGAGCAGTTCTTC
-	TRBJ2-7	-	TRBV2	CASRESSYEQYF	TGTGCCAGCAGGGAGAGCTCCTACGAGCAGTACTTC
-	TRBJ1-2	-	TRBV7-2	CASSLAVAGPYGYTF	TGTGCCAGCAGCTTAGCTGTGGCTGGACCTTATGGCTACACCTTC
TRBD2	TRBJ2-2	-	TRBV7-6	CASSFILAGTNTGELFF	TGTGCCAGCAGCTTCATATTAGCGGGAACGAACACCGGGGAGCTGTTTTTT